This T cell receptor beta chain stems from a study of cytomegalovirus exposure and HLA in healthy donors. Broader study findings: Sequencing likely generated an artifact that appeared as a cluster of highly shared sequence variants.

As to this clone: Its antigen is not identified.

PCR amplification relied on 60 Vbeta primers (plus 13 Jbeta primers). Generated by immunoSEQ multiplex PCR, the TCRdb table keeps only in-frame clones and is missing some. This sample has 100,000 to 150,000 clones; about 74% occur once, and the top ten carry roughly 6.3%. Germline V CDR1 and CDR2: MNHEY, SMNVEV (reference sequence). Trimming took 5 bases from V and 1 from J, leaving 12 bases between them. This CDR3 has 15 residues. The V call is TRBV27, the J call TRBJ1-5; D is unresolved. This TCR came from a woman between 50 and 59 years old in good health and CMV-seropositive. What was sequenced was PBMCs. DNA for the CDR3: TGTGCCAGCAGTAAGGCAGGACTAAGCAATCAGCCCCAGCATTTT. Translation: CASSKAGLSNQPQHF.